This T cell receptor (beta chain) was profiled in a study of neurological immune-mediated disorders. There are 13 residues in the CDR3. CDR1 is SEHNR, CDR2 FQNEAQ, per germline (reference sequence). Trimming removed 2 bases from V and 5 bases from J, with 7 bases in between. TCRdb called the 5' RACE reads again in MiXCR, with one record for every CDR3 protein. The data contain about 38,000 distinct CDR3 sequences, approximately 5.1% of them seen just once; the ten biggest clones take up about 9%. This clonotype was counted at least ten times. The sequencing sample was made of CD4+ T cells from blood. The chain recombines TRBV7-9 with TRBJ2-1; D assignment may be TRBD1 or TRBD2 (5 bases each). The sequence derives from a man between 18 and 35 years old in good health. The chain's CDR3 is CASSLRGDNEQFF. In nucleotides, the CDR3 is TGTGCCAGCAGCTTAAGGGGAGACAATGAGCAGTTCTTC.